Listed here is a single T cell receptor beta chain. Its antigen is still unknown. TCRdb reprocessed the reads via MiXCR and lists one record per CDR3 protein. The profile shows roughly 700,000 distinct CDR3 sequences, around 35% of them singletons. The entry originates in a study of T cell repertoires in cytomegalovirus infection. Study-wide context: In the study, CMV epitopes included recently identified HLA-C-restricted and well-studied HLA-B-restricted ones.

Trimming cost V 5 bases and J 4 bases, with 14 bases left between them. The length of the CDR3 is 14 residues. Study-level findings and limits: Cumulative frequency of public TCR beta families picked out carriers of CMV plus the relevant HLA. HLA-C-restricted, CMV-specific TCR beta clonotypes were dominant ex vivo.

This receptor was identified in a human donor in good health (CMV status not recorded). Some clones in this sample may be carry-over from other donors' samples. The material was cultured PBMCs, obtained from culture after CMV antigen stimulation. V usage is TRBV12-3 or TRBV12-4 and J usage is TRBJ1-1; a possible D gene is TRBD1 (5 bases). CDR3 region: CASSRRGYGTEAFF. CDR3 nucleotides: TGTGCCAGCAGTAGGAGGGGTTATGGCACTGAAGCTTTCTTT.